This TCR beta chain was sequenced in a study of regulatory T cells in long-lasting Graves disease. About this clonotype: Its antigen is still unknown.

Time point of the sample: newly diagnosed GD, antithyroid drugs for less than 3 months. Making the TCR library involved RNA that had been extracted from PBMCs. This CDR3 is built from 16 residues. V gave up 6 bases and J gave up 4 bases; unmatched junction bases: 12. Through Arm-PCR of CDR3 regions and iRepertoire HTBI primers, TCR beta libraries were built. TCRdb used MiXCR to reprocess the multiplex PCR reads, holding one entry per CDR3 protein. Counted here are under 800,000 distinct CDR3 sequences, approximately 15% occurring once; the ten biggest clones make up about 17%. Study conclusions and caveats: Results may be inaccurate due to the small sample size.

The data also belong to a second study, concerning T cells in Graves' hyperthyroidism and ophthalmopathy. From that study: The study enrolled patients aged 18 to 65 with newly diagnosed hyperthyroidism of under 2 months' duration. Ophthalmopathy could be told apart from stable hyperthyroidism with a 13 V-J model.

Sequencing used peripheral blood mononuclear cells (PBMCs), obtained at new diagnosis, from a patient treated with antithyroid drugs. The V and J genes are TRBV12-3 or TRBV12-4 and TRBJ2-1, with TRBD2 matching 7 bases. The receptor was isolated from a woman in her thirties with Graves disease. The CDR3 nucleotides are TGTGCCAGCAGGGGGGTGGGGAGCGGGAAGTACAATGAGCAGTTCTTC. This translates into CASRGVGSGKYNEQFF.